This T cell receptor (beta chain) was sequenced during a study of metastatic and nonmetastatic thyroid tumors. Study details: Malignant thyroid and benign thyroid patients provided blood and tumor or nodule tissue whose repertoires were compared.

The germline V gene encodes CDR1 SGHDN and CDR2 FVKESK. The CDR3 loop spans 12 amino acids. V lost 3 bases and J 9 bases, leaving 12 bases between the germline ends. Authors' data handling: Using the CDR3 differences seen across clinicopathological groups, the authors built a distant-metastasis classifier for papillary thyroid cancer, which was meant to discriminate distant-metastatic patients. TCRdb used MiXCR to call clones anew from the PCR reads. The authors' filters were not applied to this entry. Of tens of thousands of clones listed, less than 15% are singletons. Every patient was untreated before thyroid surgery. This clone has at least ten counts.

Sequenced: blood. This chain links TRBV14 with TRBJ2-7; no clear D gene. This receptor was identified in a female donor with papillary thyroid cancer or a benign thyroid nodule (not recorded which). Some clones in this sample may be carry-over from other donors' samples. The CDR3 is CASSHTLRGQYF. The CDR3, as DNA: TGTGCCAGCAGCCACACCCTACGCGGGCAGTACTTC.